These 21 T cell receptor beta chains originate from one sample sequenced in a study of technical replicates of blood from a few donors. Produced via immunoSEQ multiplex PCR; TCRdb's table is partial and in-frame only. The repertoire holds fewer than 85,000 clones, approximately 94% seen once, with approximately 0.4% in the top ten. Sequencing input: T cells isolated from PBMCs. The receptor set was obtained from a human donor in good health.

V and J are TRBV10-1 and TRBJ2-1; the D is unclear. CDR3 length: 13 amino acids. Germline V gene sequence: CDR1 WNHNN, CDR2 SYGVQD (reference sequence). Trimming cost V 3 bases and J 4 bases, with 7 bases left between them. The CDR3 loop reads CASSDTVYNEQFF. The DNA for the CDR3 is TGCGCCAGCAGTGACACAGTTTACAATGAGCAGTTCTTC.

This clone was observed a single time. This chain joins TRBV19 and TRBJ2-1; D perhaps matches TRBD2 (7 bases). V gave up 7 bases and J gave up 11 bases, with 24 bases separating them. CDR1 and CDR2 from the germline V gene are LNHDA and SQIVND (reference sequence). The CDR3 length is 15 residues. Here the CDR3 DNA reads TGTGCCAGTACTAGGGGGAAGCCGTCTAGCGGAAAGCAGTTCTTC. Residues: CASTRGKPSSGKQFF.

The rearrangement uses TRBV4-1 and TRBJ2-3; TRBD2 agrees at 8 bases. Looked up from germline, CDR1 is MGHRA and CDR2 is YSYEKL. The CDR3 loop spans 17 amino acids. Unmatched junction bases numbered 10, after V lost 0 bases and J lost 5 bases. CDR3 nucleotide sequence: TGCGCCAGCAGCCAAGATGTTTCCGGAGCGGGAGTAGATACGCAGTATTTT. Translated: CASSQDVSGAGVDTQYF.

The rearrangement links TRBV6-6 to TRBJ1-1; 11 bases align to TRBD1. The germline CDR1 and CDR2 sequences are MNHNY and SVGAGI (reference sequence). This CDR3 has 13 amino acids. Trimming cost V 6 bases and J 7 bases; bases outside gene matches: 4. CDR3 in amino acids: CASRDRGPIEAFF. As DNA, the CDR3 is TGTGCCAGCAGGGACAGGGGGCCCATTGAAGCTTTCTTT.

The V call is TRBV4-3, the J call TRBJ2-1; 8 nucleotides align to TRBD2. This CDR3 is 13 amino acids long. The germline CDR1 and CDR2 sequences are LGHNA and YSLEER. V lost 4 bases to trimming and J lost 8 bases; unmatched junction nucleotides: 4. The CDR3 nucleotides are TGCGCCAGCAGCCCGCCGGGACTAGATGAGCAGTTCTTC. It codes for CASSPPGLDEQFF.

The chain has TRBV5-4 and TRBJ2-3; 7 bases match TRBD1. This CDR3 has 13 residues. CDR1 SGHNT and CDR2 YYREEE come from the germline V gene (reference sequence). The V and J ends lost 2 bases and 4 bases, in that order; junction bases with no gene match: 1. The CDR3: CASSFTGADTQYF. The CDR3 coding sequence is TGTGCCAGCAGCTTCACAGGGGCAGATACGCAGTATTTT. Complete variable domain (other parts from reference TRBV5-4 and TRBJ2-3): ETGVTQSPTHLIKTRGQQVTLRCSSQSGHNTVSWYQQALGQGPQFIFQYYREEENGRGNFPPRFSGLQFPNYSSELNVNALELDDSALYLCASSFTGADTQYFGPGTRLTVL.

The chain links TRBV19 to TRBJ1-5, with 8 bases lining up with TRBD1. The germline CDR1 and CDR2 sequences are LNHDA and SQIVND (reference sequence). CDR3 length equals 13 residues. J lost 6 bases, V lost 5 bases, and 3 bases had no gene match. Here the CDR3 DNA reads TGTGCCAGTAGTCCCGGGACAGGTCAGCCCCAGCATTTT. Its protein product is CASSPGTGQPQHF.

The CDR3 DNA reads as TGCGCCAGCTACAGTCTGCGGGAGGCTTCCTACAATGAGCAGTTCTTC. Protein sequence: CASYSLREASYNEQFF. V and J are TRBV5-1 and TRBJ2-1, with 8 bases aligning to TRBD2. The V gene end was trimmed by 7 bases and the J gene end by 1 base; junction bases not matched to a gene: 10. This CDR3 has 16 amino acids. The germline CDR1 and CDR2 sequences are SGHRS and YFSETQ.

CDR3 loop: CASSSGTGNYGYTF. CDR3 DNA: TGTGCCAGCAGCTCCGGAACAGGGAACTATGGCTACACCTTC. The chain is built from TRBV5-6 and TRBJ1-2; D might be TRBD1 (6 bases). V was cut by 3 bases and J by 2 bases, with 11 bases left in between. Germline V CDR1 and CDR2: SGHDT, YYEEEE. The CDR3 has 14 amino acids.

This chain connects TRBV5-1 to TRBJ2-7; the match to TRBD1 covers 8 bases. V gave up 1 base and J gave up 1 base; unmatched junction bases: 7. Looked up from germline, CDR1 is SGHRS and CDR2 is YFSETQ. This CDR3 has 16 residues. This CDR3 reads CASSLPPGTGSYEQYF. The CDR3 bases are TGCGCCAGCAGCTTGCCTCCCGGGACAGGTTCCTACGAGCAGTACTTC.

This clone occurred once. DNA for the CDR3: TGTGCCAGCAGGGGGGGGACTAGCGTCGAGCAGTTCTTC. It encodes CASRGGTSVEQFF. This rearrangement joins TRBV13 to TRBJ2-1, with 10 bases matching TRBD2. Germline assignment: CDR1 PRHDT and CDR2 FYEKMQ (reference sequence). CDR3 length: 13 residues. V lost 6 bases, J lost 10 bases, and 6 bases stayed unmatched.

Details on this clone: This sample includes further DNA sequences coding for the same CDR3. V is TRBV7-3 and J is TRBJ2-1; 8 nucleotides align to TRBD2. J was trimmed by 0 bases and V by 6 bases; bases with no gene match: 1. The CDR3 runs to 14 residues. Per the germline V gene, CDR1 is SGHTA and CDR2 is FQGTGA. Here the CDR3 reads CASSSGTSYNEQFF. The CDR3 nucleotides are TGTGCCAGCAGTAGCGGGACCTCCTACAATGAGCAGTTCTTC. Based on the CDR3 plus reference TRBV7-3 and TRBJ2-1, the full variable domain is GAGVSQTPSNKVTEKGKYVELRCDPISGHTALYWYRQSLGQGPEFLIYFQGTGAADDSGLPNDRFFAVRPEGSVSTLKIQRTERGDSAVYLCASSSGTSYNEQFFGPGTRLTVL.

V is TRBV5-8 and J is TRBJ2-7; 10 nucleotides align to TRBD1. Germline trimming cut 4 bases from V and 5 bases from J; bases unmatched to any gene: 3. From germline, CDR1 is SGHTS and CDR2 YDEGEE. CDR3 length: 13 amino acids. DNA of the CDR3: TGTGCCAGCAGCCGGGACAGGGGTGACGAGCAGTACTTC. The encoded protein is CASSRDRGDEQYF.

J is TRBJ1-1 and V is TRBV7-6; 9 bases agree with TRBD1. With V trimmed by 5 bases and J by 1 base, 8 bases remained unmatched. Germline V gene data show CDR1 as SGHVS and CDR2 as FNYEAQ. The CDR3 spans 16 residues. The CDR3: CASSSGPGQGNTEAFF. For the CDR3, the DNA is TGTGCCAGCAGCAGTGGACCGGGACAGGGGAACACTGAAGCTTTCTTT.

J is TRBJ2-1 and V is TRBV19; the match to TRBD2 covers 7 bases. This CDR3 contains 13 residues. In germline, CDR1 is LNHDA, CDR2 SQIVND (reference sequence). V was pared by 8 bases and J by 4 bases, with 5 bases of the junction left unmatched. CDR3 bases: TGTGCCAGTCGCGGGAGTGGGTACAATGAGCAGTTCTTC. This codes for CASRGSGYNEQFF.

The J gene is TRBJ2-7, the V gene TRBV2, with 8 bases lining up with TRBD1. V lost 8 bases, J lost 3 bases, and 6 bases stayed unmatched. CDR1 and CDR2 (germline): SNHLY, FYNNEI. The CDR3 runs to 13 residues. DNA for the CDR3: TGTGCCAGCGGACAGGGAATTTTCTACGAGCAGTACTTC. Its translation is CASGQGIFYEQYF.

This chain links TRBV5-1 with TRBJ2-7, with TRBD2 matching over 12 bases. CDR3 length equals 16 residues. The ends lost 0 bases at V and 3 bases at J; junction bases unmatched: 4. Germline V gives CDR1 SGHRS, CDR2 YFSETQ. CDR3: CASSLELAGGLYEQYF. The CDR3 DNA sequence: TGCGCCAGCAGCTTGGAGCTAGCGGGAGGGCTCTACGAGCAGTACTTC.

The gene calls are TRBV7-9 and TRBJ2-5, with a weak D call TRBD2 (5 bases). The V gene's germline CDR1 is SEHNR and CDR2 FQNEAQ (reference sequence). V dropped 5 bases and J dropped 1 base, with 11 bases sitting between them. The CDR3 has 14 amino acids. The CDR3 is CASSEASGQETQYF. Here the CDR3 DNA reads TGTGCCAGCAGCGAGGCCAGCGGCCAAGAGACCCAGTACTTC.

The V and J genes are TRBV14 and TRBJ2-7; a possible D gene is TRBD2 (5 bases). Germline CDR1 and CDR2: SGHDN and FVKESK. The CDR3 length is 15 residues. Between the trimmed V and J ends, which lost 0 bases and 4 bases, there was a span of 13 bases. The CDR3 DNA reads as TGTGCCAGCAGCCAAGATATAGGACTTCTATACGAGCAGTACTTC. Its protein product is CASSQDIGLLYEQYF. The full variable domain, rest sourced from reference TRBV14 and TRBJ2-7, is EAGVTQFPSHSVIEKGQTVTLRCDPISGHDNLYWYRRVMGKEIKFLLHFVKESKQDESGMPNNRFLAERTGGTYSTLKVQPAELEDSGVYFCASSQDIGLLYEQYFGPGTRLTVT.

CDR3 DNA sequence: TGCAGCGTTGGGGGGGCTGGGGCCAACGTCCTGACTTTC. This translates into CSVGGAGANVLTF. This chain links TRBV29-1 with TRBJ2-6, with a possible D match to TRBD2 (6 bases). This CDR3 spans 13 amino acids. With 4 bases removed from V and 2 bases from J, the gap between germline ends came to 6 bases. In germline, CDR1 is SQVTM, CDR2 ANQGSEA. Together with reference TRBV29-1 and TRBJ2-6, the CDR3 gives the full variable domain: SAVISQKPSRDICQRGTSLTIQCQVDSQVTMMFWYRQQPGQSLTLIATANQGSEATYESGFVIDKFPISRPNLTFSTLTVSNMSPEDSSIYLCSVGGAGANVLTFGAGSRLTVL.

This clone was observed once. CDR3 bases: TGCGCCAGCAGCATACTAGCGGGAGGCCCAACAGATACGCAGTATTTT. Translation: CASSILAGGPTDTQYF. V usage is TRBV5-1 and J usage is TRBJ2-3, with 12 nucleotides matching TRBD2. V was pared by 4 bases and J by 3 bases, with 6 bases of the junction left unmatched. This CDR3 has 16 amino acids. Germline V lookup: CDR1 SGHRS, CDR2 YFSETQ. Full variable domain (rest looked up from reference TRBV5-1 and TRBJ2-3): KAGVTQTPRYLIKTRGQQVTLSCSPISGHRSVSWYQQTPGQGLQFLFEYFSETQRNKGNFPGRFSGRQFSNSRSEMNVSTLELGDSALYLCASSILAGGPTDTQYFGPGTRLTVL.